These 22 T cell receptor beta chains came from one sample sequenced in a study of Ad26.COV2.S vaccination and SARS-CoV-2 variants. Noted treatment: some 20 received Ad26.COV2.S at low or high dose, single or two shots; 5 received placebo; per-sample allocation not given. Sampling occurred on day 63 after the first vaccine or placebo injection. Sequencing used immunoSEQ multiplex PCR; TCRdb keeps in-frame clones, though not all of them. The sample lists approximately 350,000 clones, around 87% seen once, with around 3.6% in the top ten. Sample: peripheral blood, taken in a trial of Ad26.COV2.S vaccine versus placebo. Every receptor here comes from a person between 18 and 59 years old who received the Ad26.COV2.S COVID-19 vaccine or a placebo.

V is TRBV6-4 and J is TRBJ2-2, with 8 nucleotides matching TRBD2. Looked up from germline, CDR1 is MRHNA and CDR2 is SNTAGT. Trimming at V came to 2 bases and at J to 4 bases, leaving 0 bases not matched to a gene. This CDR3 region has 14 residues. CDR3: CASSDAGGTGELFF. CDR3 coding DNA: TGTGCCAGCAGTGACGCGGGGGGCACCGGGGAGCTGTTTTTT.

This chain connects TRBV6-2 or TRBV6-3 to TRBJ1-1; no clear D gene. The CDR3 length is 12 residues. The germline V gene encodes CDR1 MNHEY and CDR2 SVGEGT. The V gene lost 5 bases and the J gene lost 4 bases, with 8 bases spanning the gap. This CDR3 reads CASSRGSTEAFF. The CDR3 DNA sequence: TGTGCCAGCAGTCGCGGGAGCACTGAAGCTTTCTTT.

This clone has just one count. The V and J genes are TRBV6-4 and TRBJ1-2; 7 bases align to TRBD1. The CDR3 extends over 15 amino acids. CDR1 is MRHNA and CDR2 is SNTAGT in the germline V gene. The V and J ends lost 4 bases and 4 bases, in that order; junction bases with no gene match: 9. In DNA, the CDR3 is TGTGCCAGCAGTGCCGGGACAGCCTCCTTCTATGGCTACACCTTC. Its protein product is CASSAGTASFYGYTF.

V and J are TRBV27 and TRBJ1-2; TRBD1 might be the D (5 bases). CDR1 MNHEY and CDR2 SMNVEV come from the germline V gene (reference sequence). There are 14 residues in the CDR3. V lost 6 bases, J lost 5 bases, and 16 bases lay in between. The CDR3 loop reads CASSPKPGGYGYTF. The CDR3 DNA follows: TGTGCCAGCAGCCCCAAGCCTGGGGGGTATGGCTACACCTTC.

This clone is a singleton in its sample. The chain carries TRBV27 and TRBJ1-2; 8 bases line up with TRBD1. The CDR3 sequence is 14 residues long. Per germline, CDR1 MNHEY and CDR2 SMNVEV (reference sequence). Trimming removed 5 bases from V and 4 bases from J; junction bases left unmatched: 6. The CDR3 spells CASSITTGGYGYTF. In DNA, the CDR3 is TGTGCCAGCAGTATAACCACAGGGGGCTATGGCTACACCTTC.

The chain carries TRBV27 and TRBJ2-2; D is undetermined. The CDR3 length is 13 residues. The germline V and J ends were trimmed by 2 bases and 7 bases, with 8 bases remaining between them. Germline lookup yields CDR1 MNHEY and CDR2 SMNVEV (reference sequence). The CDR3 sequence: CASSLTAYGELFF. CDR3 coding DNA: TGTGCCAGCAGTTTAACGGCCTACGGGGAGCTGTTTTTT.

The rearrangement links TRBV27 to TRBJ1-6; TRBD1 matches 8 bases. With V trimmed by 4 bases and J by 7 bases, 12 bases remained unmatched. This CDR3 has 17 amino acids. Looked up from germline, CDR1 is MNHEY and CDR2 is SMNVEV (reference sequence). In nucleotides, the CDR3 is TGTGCCAGCAGTTCTTACCTCGGACAGGGAGGGAATTCACCCCTCCACTTT. Its translation: CASSSYLGQGGNSPLHF.

The chain recombines TRBV11-2 with TRBJ1-3; 8 bases agree with TRBD1. The germline V gene encodes CDR1 SGHAT and CDR2 FQNNGV. V trimming: 6 bases; J trimming: 5 bases; junction bases outside the gene matches: 9. CDR3 size: 15 residues. This CDR3 reads CASRSTGGGRNTIYF. The CDR3 DNA reads as TGTGCCAGCAGGTCAACAGGGGGTGGAAGAAACACCATATATTTT.

The rearrangement links TRBV3-1 (or the pseudogene TRBV3-2) to TRBJ2-3, with D hard to call. Germline loops: CDR1 LGHDT, CDR2 YNNKEL (reference sequence). The V end was cut by 5 bases, the J end by 4 bases, with 4 bases between. The CDR3 sequence is 11 residues long. CDR3 residues: CASSSSDTQYF. CDR3 coding DNA: TGTGCCAGCAGCTCCTCAGATACGCAGTATTTT.

This clone appeared once. V and J are TRBV4-2 and TRBJ2-2; 10 bases map to TRBD1. The ends lost 2 bases at V and 5 bases at J; junction bases unmatched: 8. Germline assignment: CDR1 LGHNA and CDR2 YNFKEQ. This CDR3 contains 17 residues. CDR3 amino acids: CASSQNPGGQGTGELFF. CDR3 DNA sequence: TGTGCCAGCAGCCAAAATCCCGGGGGACAGGGGACCGGGGAGCTGTTTTTT.

CDR3 sequence (DNA): TGTGCCAGCAGCCTCAGGTTGGTTTCTGATACGCAGTATTTT. Translation: CASSLRLVSDTQYF. V usage is TRBV3-1 (or the pseudogene TRBV3-2) and J usage is TRBJ2-3; no clear D gene. The CDR3 totals 14 residues. Germline CDR1 LGHDT, CDR2 YNNKEL (reference sequence). V shed 4 bases and J shed 6 bases, with 14 bases lying between them.

V is TRBV19 and J is TRBJ2-5; 7 bases line up with TRBD1. The germline V gene has CDR1 LNHDA and CDR2 SQIVND (reference sequence). J gave up 5 bases and V 4 bases, and 4 bases lay outside the gene matches. CDR3 length: 13 amino acids. The CDR3 loop is CASSTGGRETQYF. CDR3 sequence (DNA): TGTGCCAGTAGTACAGGGGGACGCGAGACCCAGTACTTC.

The chain couples TRBV12-5 to TRBJ1-5; TRBD1 matches 8 bases. CDR1 LGHNT and CDR2 FRNRAP come from the germline V gene. V shed 1 base and J 6 bases; nucleotides not matched to a gene: 8. The CDR3 covers 16 residues. This CDR3 is CASGLAPTGGGQPQHF. As DNA, the CDR3 is TGTGCTAGTGGTTTGGCACCAACAGGGGGAGGTCAGCCCCAGCATTTT.

V and J are TRBV19 and TRBJ2-7; TRBD1 or TRBD2 may be the D gene (5 bases each). V gave up 0 bases and J gave up 2 bases, with 8 bases separating them. CDR3 length: 14 residues. CDR1 and CDR2 (germline): LNHDA, SQIVND (reference sequence). CDR3 loop: CASSIDREPYEQYF. In nucleotides, the CDR3 is TGTGCCAGTAGTATAGACAGGGAGCCCTACGAGCAGTACTTC.

In this sample, this clone turned up once. The rearrangement uses TRBV5-1 and TRBJ2-7; TRBD1 is a possible D gene (5 bases). V lost 1 base, J lost 9 bases, and 11 bases lay in between. The CDR3 contains 12 residues. Germline lookup yields CDR1 SGHRS and CDR2 YFSETQ. The CDR3 DNA sequence: TGCGCCAGCAGCTTGACAGGTCTTCGGCAGTACTTC. As protein: CASSLTGLRQYF.

The V call is TRBV30, the J call TRBJ1-2; D gene unclear. CDR1 GTSNPN and CDR2 SVGIG come from the germline V gene (reference sequence). Trimming cost V 3 bases and J 2 bases, with 4 bases left between them. This CDR3 spans 11 amino acids. CDR3 protein: CAWRQNYGYTF. CDR3 nucleotide sequence: TGTGCCTGGAGACAGAACTATGGCTACACCTTC.

The gene calls are TRBV24-1 and TRBJ2-3; TRBD1 matches 9 bases. V was pared by 6 bases and J by 3 bases, with 6 bases of the junction left unmatched. CDR3 length equals 15 residues. Germline V gene lookup returns CDR1 KGHDR and CDR2 SFDVKD. In DNA, the CDR3 is TGTGCCACCAGTAAGACAGGGGGAAGAACAGATACGCAGTATTTT. The encoded protein is CATSKTGGRTDTQYF.

This sequence joins TRBV5-6 and TRBJ2-4; TRBD1 or TRBD2 may be the D gene (5 bases each). V was pared by 4 bases and J by 2 bases, with 22 bases between. The CDR3 length is 18 residues. Germline assignment: CDR1 SGHDT and CDR2 YYEEEE. CDR3 nucleotides: TGTGCCAGCAGCGGAGGATTGGTTAGGGGCCTCACCAAAAACATTCAGTACTTC. It specifies CASSGGLVRGLTKNIQYF. Using reference TRBV5-6 and TRBJ2-4 for the parts outside the CDR3, the full variable domain is DAGVTQSPTHLIKTRGQQVTLRCSPKSGHDTVSWYQQALGQGPQFIFQYYEEEERQRGNFPDRFSGHQFPNYSSELNVNALLLGDSALYLCASSGGLVRGLTKNIQYFGAGTRLSVL.

This clone was seen only once. This sequence joins TRBV5-1 and TRBJ2-7; no firm D call. V lost 4 bases to trimming and J lost 6 bases, with 17 bases between them. The CDR3 spans 14 residues. The germline CDR1 and CDR2 sequences are SGHRS and YFSETQ. CDR3 DNA: TGCGCCAGCAGCCCAACACCTACCTACAGCGAGCAGTACTTC. It encodes CASSPTPTYSEQYF.

The rearrangement uses TRBV18 and TRBJ2-1; a possible D gene is TRBD1 (6 bases). CDR3 length equals 16 residues. CDR1 and CDR2 from the germline V gene are KGHSH and LQKENI. The germline V and J ends were trimmed by 3 bases and 0 bases, with 12 bases remaining between them. DNA of the CDR3: TGTGCCAGCTCACCCAGACAGGTTCCCTCCTACAATGAGCAGTTCTTC. Its protein is CASSPRQVPSYNEQFF.

V is TRBV5-6 and J is TRBJ2-7, with D possibly TRBD2 on 5 matching bases. The CDR3 is 14 residues long. V lost 3 bases, J lost 2 bases, and 12 bases lay in between. The germline V gene encodes CDR1 SGHDT and CDR2 YYEEEE. CDR3 DNA: TGTGCCAGCAGCTCGGAGGTAGTCACCTACGAGCAGTACTTC. It specifies CASSSEVVTYEQYF.

The chain combines TRBV12-3 or TRBV12-4 with TRBJ2-7; no clear D gene. CDR3 length: 12 residues. Trimming left V 7 bases short and J 0 bases short, with 7 bases between. The CDR3 reads CASTTNSYEQYF. In DNA, the CDR3 is TGTGCCAGCACTACAAACTCCTACGAGCAGTACTTC.